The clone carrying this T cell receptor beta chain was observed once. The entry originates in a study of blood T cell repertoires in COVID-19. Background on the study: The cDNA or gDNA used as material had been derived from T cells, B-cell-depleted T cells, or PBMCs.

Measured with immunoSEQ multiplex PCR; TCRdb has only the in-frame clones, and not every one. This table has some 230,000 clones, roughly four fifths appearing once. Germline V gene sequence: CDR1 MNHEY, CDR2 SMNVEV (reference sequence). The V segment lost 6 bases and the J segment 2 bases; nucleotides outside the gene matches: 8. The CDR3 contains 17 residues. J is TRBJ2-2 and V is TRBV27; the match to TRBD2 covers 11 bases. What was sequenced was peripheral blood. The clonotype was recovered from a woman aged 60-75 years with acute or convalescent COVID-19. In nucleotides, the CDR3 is TGTGCCAGCAGGGATTCACTAGCGGGGGCCAACACCGGGGAGCTGTTTTTT. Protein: CASRDSLAGANTGELFF.